Shown below are 6 T cell receptor beta chains from a single sample sequenced in a study of blood T cell repertoires in COVID-19. The protocol was immunoSEQ multiplex PCR, while the TCRdb copy is restricted to in-frame clones and leaves out a portion. The sample has approximately 99,000 clones, 84% seen once; the top ten hold 2%. Material for sequencing was peripheral blood. The origin of the receptors is a man between 65 and 80 years old with active or convalescent COVID-19.

V gene TRBV11-3 combines with J gene TRBJ2-7, with TRBD1 matching over 9 bases. The V and J ends lost 5 bases and 5 bases, in that order; junction bases with no gene match: 7. CDR3 length: 14 amino acids. Germline V gene sequence: CDR1 SGHNT, CDR2 YENEEA. CDR3: CASSAGTGSNEQYF. As DNA, the CDR3 is TGTGCCAGCAGCGCCGGGACAGGGAGCAACGAGCAGTACTTC. Full variable domain (remainder filled in from reference TRBV11-3 and TRBJ2-7): EAGVVQSPRYKIIEKKQPVAFWCNPISGHNTLYWYLQNLGQGPELLIRYENEEAVDDSQLPKDRFSAERLKGVDSTLKIQPAELGDSAVYLCASSAGTGSNEQYFGPGTRLTVT.

In its sample, this clone was seen a few times. The CDR3: CASSPDRGDGYGYTF. CDR3 coding DNA: TGTGCCAGCAGTCCAGACAGGGGCGACGGCTATGGCTACACCTTC. V usage is TRBV6-5 and J usage is TRBJ1-2, with TRBD1 matching over 8 bases. V dropped 5 bases and J dropped 4; count of bases not matched to a gene: 9. This CDR3 has 15 amino acids. In germline, CDR1 is MNHEY, CDR2 SVGAGI.

This sequence joins TRBV7-2 and TRBJ2-1; TRBD2 matches at 8 bases. Unmatched junction bases numbered 10, after V lost 5 bases and J lost 4 bases. Germline values: CDR1 SGHTA, CDR2 FQGNSA. The CDR3 is 16 residues long. CDR3 DNA: TGTGCCAGCAGCCCCCCGGGGGGGGCGGTGTACAATGAGCAGTTCTTC. It yields the protein CASSPPGGAVYNEQFF.

The chain uses TRBV5-1 and TRBJ1-2; D unresolved. Germline CDR1 SGHRS, CDR2 YFSETQ. Trimming removed 4 bases from V and 7 bases from J, with 17 bases in between. The CDR3 totals 14 residues. CDR3 loop: CASSPLDGRGGYTF. CDR3 coding DNA: TGCGCCAGCAGCCCCTTAGACGGAAGAGGTGGCTACACCTTC.

J is TRBJ1-3 and V is TRBV14; D is possibly TRBD1 (5 bases). V was clipped by 2 bases and J by 0 bases, with 8 bases between them. The germline CDR1 and CDR2 sequences are SGHDN and FVKESK. This CDR3 has 15 amino acids. The CDR3 loop is CASSQNRSSGNTIYF. The CDR3 nucleotides read TGTGCCAGCAGCCAAAACAGGAGCTCTGGAAACACCATATATTTT.

The V call is TRBV30, the J call TRBJ2-1, with 7 bases fitting TRBD2. Germline values: CDR1 GTSNPN, CDR2 SVGIG (reference sequence). The CDR3 contains 13 residues. V lost 0 bases and J lost 7; bases outside the gene matches: 3. The CDR3 DNA is TGTGCCTGGAGTGTCGGGACTACTAATGAGCAGTTCTTC. The encoded protein is CAWSVGTTNEQFF.